These T cell receptor beta chains were read from a single sample in a study of PD-1 blockade in classical Hodgkin lymphoma. Profiled with immunoSEQ multiplex PCR; TCRdb holds only in-frame clones, not every one. Among about 43,000 clones, approximately 70% were seen once, and the ten largest hold about 3%. The material was peripheral blood mononuclear cells (PBMCs), obtained before the second cycle of nivolumab. These receptors all stem from a human donor with classical Hodgkin lymphoma. CDR3s include the opening cysteine and the closing phenylalanine or tryptophan. Fields, in order: J gene, D gene, V gene, CDR3 protein. A D gene is named only where the DNA matches it firmly.

j_call: TRBJ1-1; d_call: TRBD1; v_call: TRBV13; cdr3_aa: CASSLVGTVIRGNTEAFF
j_call: TRBJ2-3; d_call: .; v_call: TRBV29-1; cdr3_aa: CSVEGYTQYF
j_call: TRBJ1-3; d_call: TRBD1; v_call: TRBV9; cdr3_aa: CASTEGALGNTIYF
j_call: TRBJ1-1; d_call: .; v_call: TRBV5-8; cdr3_aa: CASSLAGPVEAFF
j_call: TRBJ1-4; d_call: .; v_call: TRBV28; cdr3_aa: CASSGDLNEKLFF
j_call: TRBJ2-7; d_call: .; v_call: TRBV30; cdr3_aa: CAWSFRVYEQYF
j_call: TRBJ1-2; d_call: .; v_call: TRBV27; cdr3_aa: CASSMDSHGYGYTF
j_call: TRBJ2-3; d_call: .; v_call: TRBV27; cdr3_aa: CASHKGVRHTDTQYF
j_call: TRBJ1-1; d_call: .; v_call: TRBV19; cdr3_aa: CASSIGKNTEAFF
j_call: TRBJ2-3; d_call: TRBD2; v_call: TRBV11-1; cdr3_aa: CASSRGLAGTDTQYF
j_call: TRBJ1-1; d_call: .; v_call: TRBV15; cdr3_aa: CATSRAVGEAFF
j_call: TRBJ1-2; d_call: .; v_call: TRBV11-2; cdr3_aa: CASSLDQRAGRRYGYTF
j_call: TRBJ1-1; d_call: .; v_call: TRBV19; cdr3_aa: CASSIESRLMNTEAFF
j_call: TRBJ2-1; d_call: .; v_call: TRBV30; cdr3_aa: CAWSVPDGRGNEQFF
j_call: TRBJ2-7; d_call: .; v_call: TRBV19; cdr3_aa: CASSSMGYREQYF
j_call: TRBJ2-1; d_call: .; v_call: TRBV5-1; cdr3_aa: CASSFGLGGNEQFF
j_call: TRBJ2-5; d_call: .; v_call: TRBV15; cdr3_aa: CATSRDRGGGYF
j_call: TRBJ2-2; d_call: .; v_call: TRBV6-5; cdr3_aa: CASSYQTLNTGELFF
j_call: TRBJ1-2; d_call: .; v_call: TRBV7-8; cdr3_aa: CASSLATYDYTF
j_call: TRBJ2-4; d_call: .; v_call: TRBV4-3; cdr3_aa: CASSQEIFVANIQYF
j_call: TRBJ1-2; d_call: .; v_call: TRBV4-1; cdr3_aa: CASSQGRNGLGGYTF
j_call: TRBJ1-2; d_call: .; v_call: TRBV7-9; cdr3_aa: CASSLPRSYGYTF
j_call: TRBJ2-2; d_call: .; v_call: TRBV4-1; cdr3_aa: CASSPLGRIGELFF
j_call: TRBJ1-1; d_call: .; v_call: TRBV6-5; cdr3_aa: CASSWTVNTEAFF
j_call: TRBJ2-5; d_call: .; v_call: TRBV9; cdr3_aa: CASNVGEAWETQYF
j_call: TRBJ1-2; d_call: .; v_call: TRBV7-9; cdr3_aa: CASSLEGKSYGYTF
j_call: TRBJ2-7; d_call: .; v_call: TRBV2; cdr3_aa: CASSGIKNYEQYF
j_call: TRBJ2-3; d_call: .; v_call: TRBV27; cdr3_aa: CASSFRAGARQDTQYF
j_call: TRBJ1-1; d_call: .; v_call: TRBV28; cdr3_aa: CASIPQKMNTEAFF
j_call: TRBJ1-3; d_call: TRBD1; v_call: TRBV4-3; cdr3_aa: CASSQDSAVTGNTIYF
j_call: TRBJ2-2; d_call: .; v_call: TRBV2; cdr3_aa: CAGRGARDTGELFF
j_call: TRBJ2-2; d_call: TRBD1; v_call: TRBV5-1; cdr3_aa: CASSGQGAITGELFF
j_call: TRBJ1-6; d_call: TRBD1; v_call: TRBV7-9; cdr3_aa: CASSQTGGNSPLHF
j_call: TRBJ2-7; d_call: TRBD2; v_call: TRBV5-4; cdr3_aa: CASSPTSGRSYEQYF
j_call: TRBJ2-3; d_call: TRBD1; v_call: TRBV10-3; cdr3_aa: CAIRGQGAADTQYF
j_call: TRBJ2-5; d_call: .; v_call: TRBV9; cdr3_aa: CASSARYQETQYF
j_call: TRBJ1-1; d_call: .; v_call: TRBV18; cdr3_aa: CASSPPWGRRDTEAFF
j_call: TRBJ2-1; d_call: .; v_call: TRBV9; cdr3_aa: CASSGQNSVYNEQFF
j_call: TRBJ2-1; d_call: TRBD2; v_call: TRBV9; cdr3_aa: CASSGRLAGEQFF
j_call: TRBJ2-2; d_call: .; v_call: TRBV27; cdr3_aa: CASSYFLITNTGELFF
j_call: TRBJ2-1; d_call: TRBD2; v_call: TRBV9; cdr3_aa: CASSPHLGGGAEQFF
j_call: TRBJ1-2; d_call: .; v_call: TRBV28; cdr3_aa: CASSSQSWGRSNYGYTF
j_call: TRBJ2-3; d_call: TRBD2; v_call: TRBV7-2; cdr3_aa: CASSLMTWGLKQYF
j_call: TRBJ2-1; d_call: .; v_call: TRBV7-9; cdr3_aa: CASSLAPTLPKNEQFF
j_call: TRBJ2-7; d_call: .; v_call: TRBV5-5; cdr3_aa: CASSGPLSAPYEQYF
j_call: TRBJ1-2; d_call: TRBD1; v_call: TRBV7-9; cdr3_aa: CASSYGTGDFNYGYTF
j_call: TRBJ1-5; d_call: TRBD1; v_call: TRBV19; cdr3_aa: CATTLRDRGVGDQPQHF
j_call: TRBJ1-2; d_call: .; v_call: TRBV2; cdr3_aa: CASSNQFEDLDGYTF
j_call: TRBJ2-3; d_call: .; v_call: TRBV7-8; cdr3_aa: CASTHLGGAGFTDTQYF
j_call: TRBJ1-2; d_call: .; v_call: TRBV7-3; cdr3_aa: CASSKTGDAPRGYTF
j_call: TRBJ2-7; d_call: .; v_call: TRBV10-3; cdr3_aa: CAILETSQRAYEQYF
j_call: TRBJ1-1; d_call: .; v_call: TRBV7-8; cdr3_aa: CASSNGLNTEAFF
j_call: TRBJ2-7; d_call: TRBD1; v_call: TRBV6-5; cdr3_aa: CASSYSMGQGVGEQYF